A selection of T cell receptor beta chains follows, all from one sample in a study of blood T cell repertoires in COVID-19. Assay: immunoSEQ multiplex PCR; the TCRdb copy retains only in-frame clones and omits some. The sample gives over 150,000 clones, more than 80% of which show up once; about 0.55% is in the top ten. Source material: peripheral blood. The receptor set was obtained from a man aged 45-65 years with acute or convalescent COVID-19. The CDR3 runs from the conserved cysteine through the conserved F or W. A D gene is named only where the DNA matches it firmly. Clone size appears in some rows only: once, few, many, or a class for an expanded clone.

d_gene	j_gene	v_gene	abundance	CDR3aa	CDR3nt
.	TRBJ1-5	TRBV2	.	CASSVGFSNQPQHF	TGTGCCAGCAGTGTGGGCTTCAGCAATCAGCCCCAGCATTTT
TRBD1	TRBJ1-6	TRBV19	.	CASSTGAGGKSPLHF	TGTGCCAGTAGTACGGGGGCAGGGGGAAAATCACCCCTCCACTTT
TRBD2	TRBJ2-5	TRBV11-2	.	CASSLRLAAQETQYF	TGTGCCAGCAGCTTAAGACTAGCGGCACAAGAGACCCAGTACTTC
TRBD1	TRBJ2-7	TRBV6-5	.	CASSYATGEAGEQYF	TGTGCCAGCAGTTACGCGACAGGGGAAGCGGGCGAGCAGTACTTC
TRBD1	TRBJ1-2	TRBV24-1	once	CATSDSTGQGYGYTF	TGTGCCACCAGTGACTCAACAGGACAGGGGTATGGCTACACCTTC
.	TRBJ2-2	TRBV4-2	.	CASSQATTNTGELFF	TGTGCCAGCAGCCAAGCGACTACGAACACCGGGGAGCTGTTTTTT
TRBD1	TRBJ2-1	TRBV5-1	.	CASSLGQGYNEQFF	TGCGCCAGCAGCTTGGGACAGGGGTACAATGAGCAGTTCTTC
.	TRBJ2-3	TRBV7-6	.	CASSFGLALSDTQYF	TGTGCCAGCAGCTTTGGGCTAGCGTTGTCAGATACGCAGTATTTT
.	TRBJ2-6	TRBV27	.	CASSQVSGANVLTF	TGTGCCAGCAGCCAGGTTTCTGGGGCCAACGTCCTGACTTTC
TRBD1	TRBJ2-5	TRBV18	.	CASSDGTEETQYF	TGTGCCAGCTCAGACGGGACAGAAGAGACCCAGTACTTC
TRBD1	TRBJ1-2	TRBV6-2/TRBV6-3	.	CASSTQGASYGYTF	TGTGCCAGCAGCACCCAGGGGGCTTCCTATGGCTACACCTTC
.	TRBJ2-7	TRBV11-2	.	CASSLDRGSVDF	TGTGCCAGCAGCTTAGATCGGGGGTCGGTTGACTTC
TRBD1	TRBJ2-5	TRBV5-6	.	CASSLGTGGEETQYF	TGTGCCAGCAGCTTGGGGACAGGGGGCGAAGAGACCCAGTACTTC
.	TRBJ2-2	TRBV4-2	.	CASSQDTTLNTGELFF	TGTGCCAGCAGCCAAGATACGACACTGAACACCGGGGAGCTGTTTTTT
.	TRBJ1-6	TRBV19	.	CASSMTGINSPLHF	TGTGCCAGTAGTATGACCGGGATTAATTCACCCCTCCACTTT
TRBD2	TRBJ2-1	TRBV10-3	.	CAISESGTSRYSGNEQFF	TGTGCCATCAGTGAGTCGGGGACTAGCCGATATAGCGGCAATGAGCAGTTCTTC
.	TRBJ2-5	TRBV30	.	CAWSVLQPGWQETQYF	TGTGCCTGGAGTGTACTTCAGCCAGGGTGGCAAGAGACCCAGTACTTC
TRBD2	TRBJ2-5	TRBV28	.	CASARGGSETQYF	TGTGCCAGCGCCCGCGGGGGTTCAGAGACCCAGTACTTC
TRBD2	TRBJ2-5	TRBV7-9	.	CASSLGAGGVQETQYF	TGTGCCAGCAGCTTAGGTGCGGGGGGGGTCCAAGAGACCCAGTACTTC
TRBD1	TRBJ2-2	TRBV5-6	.	CASSGIQGLLTGELFF	TGTGCCAGCAGCGGCATACAGGGGCTTCTGACCGGGGAGCTGTTTTTT
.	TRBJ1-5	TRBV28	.	CASSLRGVALYSNQPQHF	TGTGCCAGCAGCCTCCGCGGGGTCGCCCTATATAGCAATCAGCCCCAGCATTTT
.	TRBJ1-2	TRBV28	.	CASGGLYGYTF	TGTGCCTCCGGGGGGCTCTATGGCTACACCTTC
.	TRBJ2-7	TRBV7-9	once	CASSASFYRDDEQYF	TGTGCCAGTAGCGCTTCCTTTTACAGGGACGACGAGCAGTACTTC
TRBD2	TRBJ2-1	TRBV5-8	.	CASSLFVSAGAGNEQFF	TGTGCCAGCAGCTTGTTCGTTTCAGCGGGAGCGGGGAATGAGCAGTTCTTC
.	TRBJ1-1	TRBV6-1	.	CASSERRVNTEAFF	TGTGCCAGCAGTGAACGCAGGGTGAACACTGAAGCTTTCTTT
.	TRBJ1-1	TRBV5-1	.	CASLRDSNTEAFF	TGCGCCAGCCTCCGAGACTCGAACACTGAAGCTTTCTTT
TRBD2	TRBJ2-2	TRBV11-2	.	CASRRLGREIGELFF	TGTGCCAGCAGACGCTTGGGGCGGGAGATCGGGGAGCTGTTTTTT
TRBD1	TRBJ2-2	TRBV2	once	CASNLQGGNTGELFF	TGTGCCAGCAACCTACAGGGGGGGAACACCGGGGAGCTGTTTTTT
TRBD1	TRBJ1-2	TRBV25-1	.	CASSESGDRDYGYTF	TGTGCCAGCAGTGAATCTGGGGACAGGGATTATGGCTACACCTTC
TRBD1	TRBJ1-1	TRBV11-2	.	CASSLTGTITEAFF	TGTGCCAGCAGCTTGACAGGGACGATCACTGAAGCTTTCTTT
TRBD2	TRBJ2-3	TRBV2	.	CASSGRWGGGSSTDTQYF	TGTGCCAGCAGTGGCCGATGGGGCGGGGGATCTAGCACAGATACGCAGTATTTT